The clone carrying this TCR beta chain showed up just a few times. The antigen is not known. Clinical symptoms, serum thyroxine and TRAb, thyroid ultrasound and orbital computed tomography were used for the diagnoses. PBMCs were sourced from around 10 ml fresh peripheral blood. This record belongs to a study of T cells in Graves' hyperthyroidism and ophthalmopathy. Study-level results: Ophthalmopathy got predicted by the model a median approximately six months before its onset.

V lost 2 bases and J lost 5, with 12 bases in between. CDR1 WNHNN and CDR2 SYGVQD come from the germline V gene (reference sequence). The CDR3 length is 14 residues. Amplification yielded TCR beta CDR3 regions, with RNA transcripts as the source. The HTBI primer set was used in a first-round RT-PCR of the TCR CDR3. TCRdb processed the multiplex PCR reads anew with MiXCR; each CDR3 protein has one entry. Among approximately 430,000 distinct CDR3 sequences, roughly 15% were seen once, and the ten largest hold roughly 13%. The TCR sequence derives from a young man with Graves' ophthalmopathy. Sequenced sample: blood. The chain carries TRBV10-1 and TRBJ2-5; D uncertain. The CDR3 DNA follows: TGCGCCAGCAGTGAGACATTGACCGGGGAGACCCAGTACTTC. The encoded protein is CASSETLTGETQYF.